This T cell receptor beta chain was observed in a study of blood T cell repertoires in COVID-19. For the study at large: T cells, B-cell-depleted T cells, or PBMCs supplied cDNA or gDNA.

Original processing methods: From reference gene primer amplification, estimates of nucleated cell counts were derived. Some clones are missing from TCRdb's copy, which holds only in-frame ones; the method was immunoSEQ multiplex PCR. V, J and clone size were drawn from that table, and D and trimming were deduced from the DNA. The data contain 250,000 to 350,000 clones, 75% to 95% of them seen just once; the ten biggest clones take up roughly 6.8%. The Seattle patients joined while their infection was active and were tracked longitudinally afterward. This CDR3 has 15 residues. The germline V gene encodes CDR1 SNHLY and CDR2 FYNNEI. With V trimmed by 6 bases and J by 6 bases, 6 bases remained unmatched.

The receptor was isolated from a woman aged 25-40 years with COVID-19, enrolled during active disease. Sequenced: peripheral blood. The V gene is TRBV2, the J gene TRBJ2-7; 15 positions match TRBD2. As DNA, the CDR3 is TGTGCCAGCAGCGGGACTAGCGGGAGGCCTCGCGAGCAGTACTTC. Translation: CASSGTSGRPREQYF.